A single sample is the source of the 21 T cell receptor beta chains below, sequenced in a study of B cell selection in AIRE deficiency. Regulatory T cells were sorted as CD4+CD25hiCD127low/negative. Generated by immunoSEQ multiplex PCR, the TCRdb table keeps only in-frame clones and is missing some. Among 20,000 to 30,000 clones, around 93% were seen once, and the ten largest hold about 1.1%. The specimen was CD4+CD25+ Tregs sorted from PBMCs. The receptors stem from a human donor in good health.

V and J are TRBV5-6 and TRBJ1-6; D is unresolved. V gave up 5 bases and J gave up 0 bases, with 12 bases separating them. CDR3 length: 16 residues. Germline CDR1 is SGHDT and CDR2 is YYEEEE. The CDR3 DNA is TGTGCCAGCAGTTCCGACCTTAGCTCCTATAATTCACCCCTCCACTTT. Its translation: CASSSDLSSYNSPLHF.

The chain combines TRBV5-1 with TRBJ2-7, with 10 bases matching TRBD1. The CDR3 is made up of 15 amino acids. The ends lost 3 bases at V and 7 bases at J; junction bases unmatched: 10. Germline CDR1 reads SGHRS; CDR2 reads YFSETQ. CDR3: CASSSRQGAFGEQYF. The CDR3 DNA sequence: TGCGCCAGCAGCTCCCGACAGGGGGCGTTTGGGGAGCAGTACTTC.

This sequence joins TRBV7-9 and TRBJ2-2; D remains unclear. Germline lookup yields CDR1 SEHNR and CDR2 FQNEAQ (reference sequence). V was cut by 1 base and J by 3 bases, with 6 bases left in between. The CDR3 is made up of 14 amino acids. CDR3 amino acids: CASSLELYTGELFF. The CDR3 bases are TGTGCCAGCAGCTTAGAACTGTACACCGGGGAGCTGTTTTTT. Full variable domain (outside the CDR3, taken from reference TRBV7-9 and TRBJ2-2): DTGVSQNPRHKITKRGQNVTFRCDPISEHNRLYWYRQTLGQGPEFLTYFQNEAQLEKSRLLSDRFSAERPKGSFSTLEIQRTEQGDSAMYLCASSLELYTGELFFGEGSRLTVL.

The V and J genes are TRBV5-1 and TRBJ2-7; 8 bases are a match to TRBD1. The CDR3 runs 15 residues. The V and J ends lost 4 bases and 4 bases, in that order; junction bases with no gene match: 10. Per the germline V gene, CDR1 is SGHRS and CDR2 is YFSETQ. CDR3 sequence reads: CASSRVDRGKYEQYF. Written as DNA, the CDR3 is TGCGCCAGCAGCCGAGTAGACAGGGGAAAGTACGAGCAGTACTTC.

The J gene is TRBJ1-2, the V gene TRBV18; 8 positions agree with TRBD1. CDR1 is KGHSH and CDR2 is LQKENI in the germline V gene. The ends lost 4 bases at V and 2 bases at J; junction bases unmatched: 3. The CDR3 length is 14 residues. Here the CDR3 DNA reads TGTGCCAGCTCACAGGGACAGGCGAACTATGGCTACACCTTC. This encodes CASSQGQANYGYTF.

The genes are TRBV28 and TRBJ1-4, with a possible D match to TRBD1 (6 bases). V was shortened by 3 bases and J by 7 bases, with 12 bases between the two germline ends. Germline CDR1 reads MDHEN; CDR2 reads SYDVKM. This CDR3 is 14 amino acids long. CDR3 in DNA: TGTGCCAGCAGTTTTCAGGGGACGAGTGAAAAACTGTTTTTT. This sequence encodes CASSFQGTSEKLFF.

Relative to its sample, this clone is medium-sized. The CDR3 DNA follows: TGTGCCAGCAGCGGATACAAGGGAGGTCCCGCCTACGAGCAGTACTTC. Amino acids: CASSGYKGGPAYEQYF. This chain uses TRBV5-6 with TRBJ2-7; D is perhaps TRBD2 (6 bases). CDR1 SGHDT and CDR2 YYEEEE come from the germline V gene. The CDR3 has 16 residues. V was pared by 4 bases and J by 2 bases, with 19 bases between.

This clone appeared a single time. This sequence joins TRBV23-1 and TRBJ2-7, with D maybe TRBD1 (6 bases). TRBV23-1 counts as an open reading frame of uncertain function. V was shortened by 8 bases and J by 2 bases, with 13 bases between the two germline ends. CDR3 length equals 13 residues. The CDR3 DNA is TGCGCCAGCCCACGACAGGCGCCCTACGAGCAGTACTTC. It specifies CASPRQAPYEQYF.

The V call is TRBV14, the J call TRBJ1-1; D uncertain. V was trimmed by 1 base and J by 5 bases, leaving 5 bases between them. The germline V gene encodes CDR1 SGHDN and CDR2 FVKESK. The CDR3 is made up of 12 amino acids. CDR3 sequence (DNA): TGTGCCAGCAGCCAAGGGTGGACTGAAGCTTTCTTT. Protein sequence: CASSQGWTEAFF.

The chain has TRBV6-5 and TRBJ1-2; weak D call: TRBD1 (6 bases). The germline V gene encodes CDR1 MNHEY and CDR2 SVGAGI. The CDR3 extends over 12 amino acids. V lost 2 bases to trimming and J lost 7 bases, with 8 bases between them. Here the CDR3 reads CASSYGGGGYTF. The DNA of the CDR3 is TGTGCCAGCAGTTACGGAGGGGGTGGCTACACCTTC.

This chain connects TRBV19 to TRBJ2-1; TRBD2 matches 14 bases. The germline V gene encodes CDR1 LNHDA and CDR2 SQIVND (reference sequence). The V and J ends lost 6 bases and 1 base, in that order; junction bases with no gene match: 5. This CDR3 contains 17 residues. CDR3 amino acids: CASSLGTSGGSYNEQFF. CDR3 in DNA: TGTGCCAGTAGCCTGGGGACTAGCGGGGGTTCCTACAATGAGCAGTTCTTC.

The chain employs TRBV5-6 and TRBJ2-5, with D possibly being TRBD1 (6 bases). The V end lost 2 bases, the J end lost 5 bases, and 10 bases lay between the germline ends. Germline lookup yields CDR1 SGHDT and CDR2 YYEEEE. CDR3 size: 13 residues. The CDR3 coding sequence is TGTGCCAGCAGCTTCGTTAGGGGGGAGACCCAGTACTTC. This sequence encodes CASSFVRGETQYF.

The gene calls are TRBV5-1 and TRBJ2-3, with 11 positions matching TRBD2. The CDR3 is made up of 15 amino acids. Germline values: CDR1 SGHRS, CDR2 YFSETQ. With V trimmed by 0 bases and J by 6 bases, 3 bases remained unmatched. The CDR3 coding sequence is TGCGCCAGCAGCTTGGTCCCTAGCGGGGGGGATACGCAGTATTTT. It codes for CASSLVPSGGDTQYF.

This rearrangement joins TRBV9 to TRBJ2-1, with unresolved D. Per the germline V gene, CDR1 is SGDLS and CDR2 is YYNGEE. The ends were cut back, 0 bases at V and 2 bases at J, with 9 bases in the middle. CDR3 length: 15 amino acids. CDR3 DNA sequence: TGTGCCAGCAGCGTAGGGTCCTCAACCTACAATGAGCAGTTCTTC. Translation: CASSVGSSTYNEQFF.

Only a few counts were recorded for this clone. The chain employs TRBV7-9 and TRBJ2-3, with 9 bases aligning to TRBD2. Trimming at V came to 1 base and at J to 4 bases, leaving 6 bases not matched to a gene. CDR1 and CDR2 from the germline V gene are SEHNR and FQNEAQ (reference sequence). The CDR3 spans 16 residues. For the CDR3, the DNA is TGTGCCAGCAGCTTAGTACCGCGGGGGGGCCCAGATACGCAGTATTTT. Translation: CASSLVPRGGPDTQYF.

This clone appeared a single time. The chain employs TRBV18 and TRBJ1-1; D call uncertain. The germline V and J ends were trimmed by 4 bases and 1 base, with 10 bases remaining between them. This CDR3 is built from 14 residues. CDR1 is KGHSH, CDR2 LQKENI, per germline. The CDR3 nucleotides read TGTGCCAGCTCACTAACTCCATGGAACACTGAAGCTTTCTTT. Protein: CASSLTPWNTEAFF.

The chain uses TRBV6-5 and TRBJ1-6; 8 bases map to TRBD1. Looked up from germline, CDR1 is MNHEY and CDR2 is SVGAGI. After removal of 6 bases from V and 10 bases from J, the junction contained 5 bases not matched to a gene. The CDR3 sequence is 13 residues long. CDR3 sequence (DNA): TGTGCCAGCAGAACCGGGACAGGCTCACCCCTCCACTTT. Its translation is CASRTGTGSPLHF.

The gene calls are TRBV13 and TRBJ2-7; 8 bases match TRBD1. CDR1 and CDR2 (germline): PRHDT, FYEKMQ (reference sequence). The V segment lost 5 bases and the J segment 2 bases; nucleotides outside the gene matches: 8. This CDR3 is built from 15 residues. CDR3 sequence: CASSKDRGWTYEQYF. Here the CDR3 DNA reads TGTGCCAGCAGCAAAGACAGGGGTTGGACCTACGAGCAGTACTTC.

In its sample, this clone was seen once. The CDR3 here is CASSPPEAWGGQAFF. The DNA for the CDR3 is TGTGCCAGCTCACCACCTGAAGCTTGGGGGGGGCAAGCTTTCTTT. This chain uses TRBV18 with TRBJ1-1; D might be TRBD1 (6 bases). CDR3 length equals 15 residues. V lost 0 bases, J lost 9 bases, and 17 bases lay in between. The germline gives CDR1 KGHSH, CDR2 LQKENI.

The CDR3, as DNA: TGCAGCGCCGGGGGGGCACAAGAGACCCAGTACTTC. It encodes CSAGGAQETQYF. The chain uses TRBV29-1 and TRBJ2-5, with 8 bases lining up with TRBD2. V trimming: 7 bases; J trimming: 2 bases; junction bases outside the gene matches: 3. The length of the CDR3 is 12 residues. CDR1 is SQVTM and CDR2 is ANQGSEA in the germline V gene. The full variable domain, completed using reference TRBV29-1 and TRBJ2-5, is SAVISQKPSRDICQRGTSLTIQCQVDSQVTMMFWYRQQPGQSLTLIATANQGSEATYESGFVIDKFPISRPNLTFSTLTVSNMSPEDSSIYLCSAGGAQETQYFGPGTRLLVL.

This chain links TRBV6-5 with TRBJ2-5, with 9 nucleotides matching TRBD2. The V and J ends lost 2 bases and 6 bases, in that order; junction bases with no gene match: 4. Germline V gene lookup returns CDR1 MNHEY and CDR2 SVGAGI. The length of the CDR3 is 14 residues. The CDR3 DNA is TGTGCCAGCAGTTACGGACTAGCGCAGAAGACCCAGTACTTC. This gives the protein CASSYGLAQKTQYF.